The sequence of this T cell receptor (beta chain) was determined in a study of T cell changes during pregnancy in multiple sclerosis. V gave up 1 base and J gave up 2 bases; unmatched junction bases: 3. This CDR3 is built from 15 residues. CDR1 is LGHNA and CDR2 is YNFKEQ in the germline V gene. This clone showed up just once. The data were produced by immunoSEQ multiplex PCR, yet TCRdb's version contains in-frame clones alone and is incomplete. The sample contains about 8,500 clones, 70% to 90% of which appear only once. V and J are TRBV4-2 and TRBJ2-7; TRBD2 agrees at 9 bases. This specimen was CD8+ T cells from peripheral blood mononuclear cells, taken in the first trimester of pregnancy. This sequence originates from a female donor in good health, enrolled as a control in a pregnancy study. The CDR3 reads CASSQASGTAYEQYF. The CDR3 DNA is TGTGCCAGCAGCCAAGCTAGCGGGACGGCCTACGAGCAGTACTTC.